Listed below are T cell receptor beta chains from one sample, sequenced in a study of blood T cell repertoires in COVID-19. Data came from immunoSEQ multiplex PCR; TCRdb stores just in-frame clones and leaves some out. The sample has 150,000 to 200,000 clones, 84% seen once; the top ten hold roughly 14%. The sequencing sample was made of peripheral blood. All receptors come from a woman between 65 and 79 years old with COVID-19, enrolled during active disease. Both conserved end residues are part of each CDR3. The order of the fields is V gene, CDR3 protein.

v_call: TRBV11-3; cdr3_aa: CASILPRDRDYSTEAFF
v_call: TRBV3-1/TRBV3-2; cdr3_aa: CASSQEAGYGYTF
v_call: TRBV2; cdr3_aa: CASSAGEAGNTIYF
v_call: TRBV7-9; cdr3_aa: CASSPKKAGVLIEQFF
v_call: TRBV6-5; cdr3_aa: CASRSGTTNTGELFF
v_call: TRBV7-2; cdr3_aa: CASLGFGGGKTWDTQYF
v_call: TRBV15; cdr3_aa: CATSRDYRGKGQETQYF
v_call: TRBV3-1/TRBV3-2; cdr3_aa: CASSYRNLNYNSPLHF
v_call: TRBV9; cdr3_aa: CASSDILAGGPSVDTQYF
v_call: TRBV7-8; cdr3_aa: CASSSGTTGNQPQHF
v_call: TRBV7-8; cdr3_aa: CASSLVTTGPYGYTF
v_call: TRBV18; cdr3_aa: CASSILGQTNTEAFF
v_call: TRBV4-1; cdr3_aa: CASSRSWQLSTDTQYF
v_call: TRBV28; cdr3_aa: CASSARDRAYNEQFF
v_call: TRBV19; cdr3_aa: CASSPGGSGGPTDTQYF
v_call: TRBV6-5; cdr3_aa: CASKVQENTEAFF
v_call: TRBV24-1; cdr3_aa: CATSGQGLDTQYF
v_call: TRBV14; cdr3_aa: CASSAGSNSPLHF
v_call: TRBV5-1; cdr3_aa: CASSLGGTDTQYF
v_call: TRBV2; cdr3_aa: CASTDHSGQGNTIYF
v_call: TRBV30; cdr3_aa: CAWSVDISSGNTIYF
v_call: TRBV28; cdr3_aa: CASRDGTGGAYEQYF
v_call: TRBV5-5; cdr3_aa: CASTRTADSGNTIYF
v_call: TRBV29-1; cdr3_aa: CSVVGVKGYTF
v_call: TRBV28; cdr3_aa: CASTQIRGQGTYTEAFF
v_call: TRBV29-1; cdr3_aa: CSVEPGGAGDTQYF
v_call: TRBV7-2; cdr3_aa: CASRQTSGNTGELFF
v_call: TRBV5-1; cdr3_aa: CASSTGGREKLFF
v_call: TRBV7-6; cdr3_aa: CASSLIPGGRYNEQFF
v_call: TRBV2; cdr3_aa: CAGRRDRGPSGGTDTQYF
v_call: TRBV10-3; cdr3_aa: CAIRAGPSYEQYF
v_call: TRBV28; cdr3_aa: CASSYGPGAGQFF
v_call: TRBV10-3; cdr3_aa: CAISETTGTNYGYTF
v_call: TRBV28; cdr3_aa: CASSLPGQIRNTIYF
v_call: TRBV28; cdr3_aa: CASNRDNNQPQHF
v_call: TRBV5-4; cdr3_aa: CASSPSRTGRGIDTQYF
v_call: TRBV5-1; cdr3_aa: CASSPQTGTTEAFF
v_call: TRBV20-1; cdr3_aa: CSALSTDTQYF
v_call: TRBV13; cdr3_aa: CASSSAGLNQPQHF
v_call: TRBV15; cdr3_aa: CATRFEREELYNEQFF
v_call: TRBV30; cdr3_aa: CAWSVPSGGENTGELFF
v_call: TRBV19; cdr3_aa: CASSKDDVGRSGYTF
v_call: TRBV30; cdr3_aa: CAWTSKGYNQPQHF
v_call: TRBV29-1; cdr3_aa: CSVEGQGTGINGYTF
v_call: TRBV28; cdr3_aa: CASSPAGSSSYNEQFF
v_call: TRBV11-2; cdr3_aa: CASSLGGWTANFEAFF
v_call: TRBV28; cdr3_aa: CATGGPRETQYF
v_call: TRBV15; cdr3_aa: CATSAHSYNEQFF
v_call: TRBV4-1; cdr3_aa: CASSPTSGQETQYF
v_call: TRBV30; cdr3_aa: CAWSVQGIGYGYTF